The 11 T cell receptor beta chains in this list originate from one sample, sequenced in a study of CD8 T cells in ankylosing spondylitis. No antigen is known for these receptors. Broader study findings: Within ankylosing spondylitis blood, a TCR beta motif made up of roughly eight highly homologous variants appeared to be characteristic.

TCRdb re-called the 5' RACE reads with MiXCR, one entry per CDR3 protein. Found here are 220,000 or so distinct CDR3 sequences, around 17% of them singletons; the top ten hold about 44%. The sequenced sample was blood, either unsorted or a sorted T cell fraction (not recorded which). Receptors originate from a male donor with ankylosing spondylitis.

The chain couples TRBV28 to TRBJ2-7; the match to TRBD2 covers 12 bases. Trimming at V came to 3 bases and at J to 4 bases, leaving 19 bases not matched to a gene. This CDR3 region has 20 residues. From germline, CDR1 is MDHEN and CDR2 SYDVKM. The CDR3 reads CASSFGGARATSGSRYEQYF. The CDR3 DNA follows: TGTGCCAGCAGTTTCGGTGGGGCCAGGGCGACTAGCGGGAGTCGGTACGAGCAGTACTTC.

This clonotype occurred a few times. V and J are TRBV29-1 and TRBJ2-7; 8 bases map to TRBD1. Germline-derived CDR1 and CDR2 are SQVTM and ANQGSEA. The CDR3 has 14 amino acids. J was trimmed by 2 bases and V by 3 bases; bases with no gene match: 6. The CDR3 reads CSVEDSGGAYEQYF. In DNA form, the CDR3 reads TGCAGCGTTGAGGATTCAGGGGGCGCCTACGAGCAGTACTTC.

This clonotype was found a few times. The J gene is TRBJ1-2, the V gene TRBV4-2, with D perhaps TRBD1 (5 bases). Trimming cost V 4 bases and J 5 bases, with 23 bases left between them. From germline, CDR1 is LGHNA and CDR2 YNFKEQ. The CDR3 sequence is 17 residues long. The CDR3 reads CASSPNHGARAGYGYTF. In DNA form, the CDR3 reads TGTGCCAGCAGCCCTAATCATGGGGCCCGCGCCGGTTATGGCTACACCTTC.

The V gene is TRBV6-2 or TRBV6-3, the J gene TRBJ2-5; D perhaps matches TRBD2 (5 bases). Germline values: CDR1 MNHEY, CDR2 SVGEGT. Trimming took 9 bases from V and 3 from J, leaving 14 bases between them. This CDR3 has 13 residues. The CDR3 DNA reads as TGTGCCAGTGAGGAAGTGGAGGAAGAGACCCAGTACTTC. Translation gives CASEEVEEETQYF.

This clonotype was seen ten or more times. V usage is TRBV20-1 and J usage is TRBJ2-2; D ambiguous. V dropped 7 bases and J dropped 2 bases, with 11 bases sitting between them. Germline lookup yields CDR1 DFQATT and CDR2 SNEGSKA (reference sequence). This CDR3 is built from 13 residues. The CDR3 region is CSVWTGNTGELFF. The CDR3, as DNA: TGCAGTGTTTGGACGGGTAACACCGGGGAGCTGTTTTTT.

This chain links TRBV6-4 with TRBJ2-3; possibly TRBD2 for D (6 bases). Between the trimmed V and J ends, which lost 4 bases and 2 bases, there was a span of 13 bases. Germline V gene data show CDR1 as MRHNA and CDR2 as SNTAGT. The CDR3 is made up of 15 amino acids. The chain's CDR3 is CASSVGTDYTDTQYF. The CDR3, as DNA: TGTGCCAGCAGTGTAGGGACGGACTACACAGATACGCAGTATTTT.

J is TRBJ2-5 and V is TRBV30; 7 bases agree with TRBD2. Germline CDR1 is GTSNPN and CDR2 is SVGIG (reference sequence). The CDR3 has 15 residues. J lost 5 bases, V lost 0 bases, and 9 bases had no gene match. The CDR3 DNA is TGTGCCTGGAGTGTTTCCAGCGGGAATGGCGAGACCCAGTACTTC. Translating gives CAWSVSSGNGETQYF.

Only a few counts were recorded for this clonotype. This chain links TRBV10-3 with TRBJ2-1, with D possibly being TRBD1 (6 bases). The CDR3 totals 13 residues. The V and J ends lost 9 bases and 4 bases respectively, with 13 bases between them. Germline values: CDR1 ENHRY, CDR2 SYGVKD. The CDR3 reads CAIGGPPYNEQFF. The CDR3 coding sequence is TGTGCCATAGGGGGACCTCCATACAATGAGCAGTTCTTC.

Regarding this clonotype: Compared with germline, one end of the junction differs, possibly owing to a read error. The chain recombines TRBV6-1 with TRBJ2-2; 11 bases align to TRBD2. From germline, CDR1 is MNHNS and CDR2 SASEGT. This CDR3 has 16 amino acids. DNA for the CDR3: TGTGCCAGCAGGCAACTAGCGGGAGCGAATACCGGGGAGCTGTTTTTT. It is translated as CASRQLAGANTGELFF.

This clonotype was picked up a small number of times. The chain employs TRBV20-1 and TRBJ2-1; D might be TRBD1 (5 bases). CDR1 DFQATT and CDR2 SNEGSKA come from the germline V gene (reference sequence). This CDR3 region has 14 residues. Trimming stripped 6 bases from V and 4 bases from J, with 16 bases between. For the CDR3, the DNA is TGCAGTGCCAGACCGTGGACACCATACAATGAGCAGTTCTTC. Translation gives CSARPWTPYNEQFF.

The J gene is TRBJ2-3, the V gene TRBV4-1, with D possibly called TRBD1 or TRBD2 (5 bases each). Trimming took 4 bases from V and 0 from J, leaving 17 bases between them. This CDR3 comprises 17 residues. Germline V gene data show CDR1 as MGHRA and CDR2 as YSYEKL. CDR3 sequence (DNA): TGCGCCAGCAGCCTGGGGCCAAGCAGCGGAAGCACAGATACGCAGTATTTT. Translating gives CASSLGPSSGSTDTQYF.